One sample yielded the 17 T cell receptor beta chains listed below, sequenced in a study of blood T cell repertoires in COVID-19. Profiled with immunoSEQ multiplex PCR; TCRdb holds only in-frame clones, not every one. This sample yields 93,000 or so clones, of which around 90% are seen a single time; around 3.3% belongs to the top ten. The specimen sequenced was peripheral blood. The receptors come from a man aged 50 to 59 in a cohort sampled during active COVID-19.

This chain's CDR3 is CASSGAGGIQETQYF. Written as DNA, the CDR3 is TGTGCCAGCAGCGGTGCGGGGGGGATACAAGAGACCCAGTACTTC. This rearrangement joins TRBV9 to TRBJ2-5; 9 nucleotides align to TRBD2. CDR1 is SGDLS and CDR2 is YYNGEE in the germline V gene. The V segment lost 3 bases and the J segment 2 bases; nucleotides outside the gene matches: 5. This CDR3 comprises 15 residues.

In DNA, the CDR3 is TGTGCCAGCAGCTTAGAAGGATCTGGGAGGACTGAAGCTTTCTTT. Translation gives CASSLEGSGRTEAFF. The V call is TRBV7-2, the J call TRBJ1-1; D remains unclear. The CDR3 is made up of 15 amino acids. The V end was cut by 1 base, the J end by 5 bases, with 14 bases between. Germline CDR1 and CDR2: SGHTA and FQGNSA. The full variable domain, its missing parts supplied by reference TRBV7-2 and TRBJ1-1, is GAGVSQSPSNKVTEKGKDVELRCDPISGHTALYWYRQSLGQGLEFLIYFQGNSAPDKSGLPSDRFSAERTGGSVSTLTIQRTQQEDSAVYLCASSLEGSGRTEAFFGQGTRLTVV.

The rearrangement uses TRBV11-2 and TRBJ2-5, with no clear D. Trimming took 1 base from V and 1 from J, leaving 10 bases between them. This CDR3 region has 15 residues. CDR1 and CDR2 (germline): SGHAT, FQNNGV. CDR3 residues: CASSLVASFQETQYF. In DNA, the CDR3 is TGTGCCAGCAGCTTAGTGGCCAGTTTCCAAGAGACCCAGTACTTC. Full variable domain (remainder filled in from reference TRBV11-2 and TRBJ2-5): EAGVAQSPRYKIIEKRQSVAFWCNPISGHATLYWYQQILGQGPKLLIQFQNNGVVDDSQLPKDRFSAERLKGVDSTLKIQPAKLEDSAVYLCASSLVASFQETQYFGPGTRLLVL.

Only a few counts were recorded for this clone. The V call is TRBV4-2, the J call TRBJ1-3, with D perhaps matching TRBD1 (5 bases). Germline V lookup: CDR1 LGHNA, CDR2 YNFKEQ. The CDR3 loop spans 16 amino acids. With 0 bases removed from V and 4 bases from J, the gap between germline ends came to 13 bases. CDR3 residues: CASSQEGTLVGNTIYF. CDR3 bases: TGTGCCAGCAGCCAAGAAGGGACTCTGGTCGGAAACACCATATATTTT.

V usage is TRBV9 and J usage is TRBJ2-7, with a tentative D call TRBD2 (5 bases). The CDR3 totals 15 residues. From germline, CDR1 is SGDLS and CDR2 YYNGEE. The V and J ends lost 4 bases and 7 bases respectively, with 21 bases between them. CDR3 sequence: CASSPTAWEWLEQYF. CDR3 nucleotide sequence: TGTGCCAGCAGCCCCACCGCATGGGAGTGGTTGGAGCAGTACTTC.

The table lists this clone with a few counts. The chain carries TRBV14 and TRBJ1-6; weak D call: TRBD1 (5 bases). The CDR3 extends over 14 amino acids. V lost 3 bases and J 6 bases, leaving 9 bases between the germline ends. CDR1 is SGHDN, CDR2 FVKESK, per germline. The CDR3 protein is CASSQEQGNSPLHF. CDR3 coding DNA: TGTGCCAGCAGCCAGGAGCAGGGTAATTCACCCCTCCACTTT.

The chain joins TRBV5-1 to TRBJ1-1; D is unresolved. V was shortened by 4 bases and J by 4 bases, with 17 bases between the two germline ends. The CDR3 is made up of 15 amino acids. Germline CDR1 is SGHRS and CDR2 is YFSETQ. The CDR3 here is CASSLGGLAGTEAFF. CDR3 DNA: TGCGCCAGCAGCCTGGGTGGACTAGCTGGCACTGAAGCTTTCTTT.

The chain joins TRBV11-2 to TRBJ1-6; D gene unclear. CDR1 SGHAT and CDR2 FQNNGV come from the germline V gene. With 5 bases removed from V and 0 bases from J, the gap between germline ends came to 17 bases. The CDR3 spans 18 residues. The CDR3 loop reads CASSQNLDGSSYNSPLHF. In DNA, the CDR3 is TGTGCCAGCAGCCAAAATCTGGACGGGAGCTCCTATAATTCACCCCTCCACTTT.

The chain's CDR3 is CASSQDPGSYEQYF. DNA of the CDR3: TGCGCCAGCAGCCAAGACCCCGGCTCCTACGAGCAGTACTTC. This rearrangement joins TRBV4-1 to TRBJ2-7; D remains ambiguous. V gave up 0 bases and J gave up 0 bases, with 6 bases separating them. The CDR3 loop spans 14 amino acids. CDR1 and CDR2 from the germline V gene are MGHRA and YSYEKL.

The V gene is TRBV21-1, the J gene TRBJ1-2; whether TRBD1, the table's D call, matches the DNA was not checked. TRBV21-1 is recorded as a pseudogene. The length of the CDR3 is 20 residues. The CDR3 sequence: CASSRKGQGAPINTNYGYTF. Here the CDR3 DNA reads TGTGCCAGCAGCCGAAAAGGTCAGGGGGCTCCCATTAATACTAACTATGGCTACACCTTC.

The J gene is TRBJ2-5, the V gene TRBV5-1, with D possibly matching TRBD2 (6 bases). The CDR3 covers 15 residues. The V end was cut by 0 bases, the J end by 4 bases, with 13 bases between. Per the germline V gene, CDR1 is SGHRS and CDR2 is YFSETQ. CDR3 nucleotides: TGCGCCAGCAGCTTGGTAGGGCAGGGAGGAGAGACCCAGTACTTC. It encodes CASSLVGQGGETQYF.

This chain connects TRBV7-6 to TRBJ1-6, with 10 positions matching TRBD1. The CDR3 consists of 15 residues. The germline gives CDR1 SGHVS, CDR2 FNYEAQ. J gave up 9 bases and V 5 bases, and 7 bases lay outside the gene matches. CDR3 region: CASSPRQGAGSPLHF. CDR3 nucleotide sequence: TGTGCCAGCAGCCCAAGACAGGGGGCTGGTTCACCCCTCCACTTT. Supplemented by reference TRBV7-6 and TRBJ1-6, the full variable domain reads GAGVSQSPRYKVTKRGQDVALRCDPISGHVSLYWYRQALGQGPEFLTYFNYEAQQDKSGLPNDRFSAERPEGSISTLTIQRTEQRDSAMYRCASSPRQGAGSPLHFGNGTRLTVT.

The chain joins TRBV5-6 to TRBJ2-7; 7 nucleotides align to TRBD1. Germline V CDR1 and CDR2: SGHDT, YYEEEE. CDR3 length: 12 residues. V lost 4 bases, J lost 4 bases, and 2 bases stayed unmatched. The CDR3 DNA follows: TGTGCCAGCAGCCCAGGGGGATACGAGCAGTACGTC. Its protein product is CASSPGGYEQYV.

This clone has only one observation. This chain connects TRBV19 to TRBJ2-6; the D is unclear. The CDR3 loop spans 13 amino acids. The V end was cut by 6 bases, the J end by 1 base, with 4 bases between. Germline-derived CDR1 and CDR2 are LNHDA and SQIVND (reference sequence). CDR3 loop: CASRQSGANVLTF. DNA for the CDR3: TGTGCCAGTAGACAGTCTGGGGCCAACGTCCTGACTTTC.

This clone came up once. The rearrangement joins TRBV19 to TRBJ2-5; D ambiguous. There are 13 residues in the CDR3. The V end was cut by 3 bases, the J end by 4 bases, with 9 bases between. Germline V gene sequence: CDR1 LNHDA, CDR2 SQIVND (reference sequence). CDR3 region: CASSINWAETQYF. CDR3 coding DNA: TGTGCCAGTAGTATTAACTGGGCAGAGACCCAGTACTTC. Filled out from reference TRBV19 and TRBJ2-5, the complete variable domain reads DGGITQSPKYLFRKEGQNVTLSCEQNLNHDAMYWYRQDPGQGLRLIYYSQIVNDFQKGDIAEGYSVSREKKESFPLTVTSAQKNPTAFYLCASSINWAETQYFGPGTRLLVL.

CDR3 protein: CASSSRQGRANTGELFF. CDR3 nucleotides: TGTGCCAGCAGCTCTCGACAGGGGAGAGCGAACACCGGGGAGCTGTTTTTT. The rearrangement links TRBV7-6 to TRBJ2-2; 8 bases align to TRBD1. Germline lookup yields CDR1 SGHVS and CDR2 FNYEAQ. The CDR3 length is 17 residues. J lost 0 bases, V lost 4 bases, and 7 bases had no gene match.

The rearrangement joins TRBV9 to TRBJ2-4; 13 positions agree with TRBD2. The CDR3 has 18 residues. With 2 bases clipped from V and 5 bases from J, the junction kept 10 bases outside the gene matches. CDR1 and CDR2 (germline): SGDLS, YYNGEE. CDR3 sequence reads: CASSVGSLAGGIQNIQYF. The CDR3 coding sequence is TGTGCCAGCAGCGTGGGTTCACTAGCGGGGGGGATCCAAAACATTCAGTACTTC. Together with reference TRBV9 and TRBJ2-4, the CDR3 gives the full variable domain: DSGVTQTPKHLITATGQRVTLRCSPRSGDLSVYWYQQSLDQGLQFLIQYYNGEERAKGNILERFSAQQFPDLHSELNLSSLELGDSALYFCASSVGSLAGGIQNIQYFGAGTRLSVL.